The 21 T cell receptor beta chains below were found in one sample sequenced in a study of T cell responses to AZD1222 COVID-19 vaccine. The method was immunoSEQ multiplex PCR; TCRdb's version includes in-frame clones alone and lacks a portion of them. The table records approximately 17,000 clones, about 80% of them present only once. The sample was peripheral blood, taken 28 days after the second AZD1222 dose. These TCRs come from an adult who received the AZD1222 COVID-19 vaccine.

The chain combines TRBV6-2 or TRBV6-3 with TRBJ1-5; D not certain. With 5 bases removed from V and 1 base from J, the gap between germline ends came to 21 bases. The CDR3 sequence is 18 residues long. Germline V gene lookup returns CDR1 MNHEY and CDR2 SVGEGT. The CDR3 DNA sequence: TGTGCCAGCAGTGGCCGCGCAGGCCCACCTTTAAGCAATCAGCCCCAGCATTTT. This encodes CASSGRAGPPLSNQPQHF.

The genes are TRBV28 and TRBJ1-6; 9 positions match TRBD1. Per the germline V gene, CDR1 is MDHEN and CDR2 is SYDVKM. V lost 6 bases and J lost 11; bases outside the gene matches: 5. The CDR3 loop spans 13 amino acids. The CDR3, as DNA: TGTGCCAGCAGCCCCGGGACAGGGACACCCCTCCACTTT. It specifies CASSPGTGTPLHF.

This chain connects TRBV30 to TRBJ1-1; tentative D call: TRBD1 (6 bases). V shed 2 bases and J shed 1 base, with 14 bases lying between them. Per germline, CDR1 GTSNPN and CDR2 SVGIG (reference sequence). This CDR3 comprises 15 residues. CDR3 residues: CAWSTGTWTNTEAFF. In DNA, the CDR3 is TGTGCCTGGAGTACCGGGACATGGACGAACACTGAAGCTTTCTTT.

V and J are TRBV27 and TRBJ1-1, with D unclear. Germline assignment: CDR1 MNHEY and CDR2 SMNVEV (reference sequence). The CDR3 runs 13 residues. V lost 3 bases and J lost 5, with 10 bases in between. The CDR3 sequence is CASSFNSGTEAFF. The CDR3 DNA follows: TGTGCCAGCAGTTTCAATAGTGGGACTGAAGCTTTCTTT.

The chain joins TRBV4-3 to TRBJ2-7, with D uncertain. This CDR3 is built from 14 residues. The V gene lost 0 bases and the J gene lost 0 bases, with 6 bases spanning the gap. CDR1 LGHNA and CDR2 YSLEER come from the germline V gene. In DNA, the CDR3 is TGCGCCAGCAGCCAAGATCGGTTCTCCTACGAGCAGTACTTC. This gives the protein CASSQDRFSYEQYF.

V gene TRBV9 combines with J gene TRBJ2-7; the D gene is possibly TRBD2 (5 bases). The CDR3 covers 13 residues. The germline gives CDR1 SGDLS, CDR2 YYNGEE. Trimming pared 4 bases from V and 7 bases from J, leaving 15 bases between. CDR3 sequence: CASSPVRAGEQYF. In nucleotides, the CDR3 is TGTGCCAGCAGCCCCGTGAGGGCCGGAGAGCAGTACTTC.

The rearrangement uses TRBV27 and TRBJ2-3; D unclear. V shed 2 bases and J shed 0 bases, with 18 bases lying between them. The germline gives CDR1 MNHEY, CDR2 SMNVEV (reference sequence). The CDR3 is 18 amino acids. This CDR3 reads CASSLQILGKTSTDTQYF. Written as DNA, the CDR3 is TGTGCCAGCAGTTTACAGATTCTTGGGAAGACTAGCACAGATACGCAGTATTTT.

This rearrangement joins TRBV29-1 to TRBJ2-3; TRBD1 matches at 7 bases. Germline V gene data show CDR1 as SQVTM and CDR2 as ANQGSEA. J gave up 2 bases and V 7 bases, and 6 bases lay outside the gene matches. The CDR3 loop spans 13 amino acids. The CDR3 loop reads CSASEGATDTQYF. The CDR3 DNA reads as TGCAGCGCCTCCGAGGGGGCCACAGATACGCAGTATTTT.

The V gene is TRBV5-1, the J gene TRBJ2-2; 9 positions match TRBD1. CDR1 SGHRS and CDR2 YFSETQ come from the germline V gene. The CDR3 has 16 residues. V gave up 3 bases and J gave up 1 base; unmatched junction bases: 4. The CDR3 DNA follows: TGCGCCAGCAGCTCCCAGGGACAGGGGAACACCGGGGAGCTGTTTTTT. Protein sequence: CASSSQGQGNTGELFF.

This clone was recorded once. In DNA form, the CDR3 reads TGTGCCAGCAGTTTACCCCCTACCAGTTCCTACGAGCAGTACTTC. Translating it yields CASSLPPTSSYEQYF. The rearrangement uses TRBV28 and TRBJ2-7; D gene unclear. The V gene lost 2 bases and the J gene lost 1 base, with 12 bases spanning the gap. The germline CDR1 and CDR2 sequences are MDHEN and SYDVKM. The CDR3 totals 15 residues.

This clone was picked up a small number of times. The chain recombines TRBV2 with TRBJ2-2; D is uncertain. V was shortened by 4 bases and J by 2 bases, with 5 bases between the two germline ends. CDR3 length: 13 amino acids. CDR1 and CDR2 from the germline V gene are SNHLY and FYNNEI. Written as DNA, the CDR3 is TGTGCCAGCAGTGTTGGTAACACCGGGGAGCTGTTTTTT. Translating gives CASSVGNTGELFF.

The rearrangement links TRBV10-2 to TRBJ1-5; no reliable D call. Between the trimmed V and J ends, which lost 6 bases and 6 bases, there was a span of 9 bases. CDR1 and CDR2 (germline): WSHSY, SAAADI. The CDR3 runs to 12 residues. CDR3 protein: CASSPPGQPQHF. The DNA of the CDR3 is TGCGCCAGCAGCCCTCCAGGTCAGCCCCAGCATTTT.

The DNA of the CDR3 is TGTGCCAGTAGTATAGGGGCCAGGGTATCAGATACGCAGTATTTT. This codes for CASSIGARVSDTQYF. V is TRBV19 and J is TRBJ2-3; D is perhaps TRBD1 (5 bases). Looked up from germline, CDR1 is LNHDA and CDR2 is SQIVND (reference sequence). V lost 1 base, J lost 4 bases, and 12 bases lay in between. This CDR3 spans 15 amino acids. Full variable domain (remainder filled in from reference TRBV19 and TRBJ2-3): DGGITQSPKYLFRKEGQNVTLSCEQNLNHDAMYWYRQDPGQGLRLIYYSQIVNDFQKGDIAEGYSVSREKKESFPLTVTSAQKNPTAFYLCASSIGARVSDTQYFGPGTRLTVL.

In its sample, this clone was seen a few times. The V call is TRBV5-1, the J call TRBJ2-5; no clear D gene. There are 15 residues in the CDR3. The germline V gene has CDR1 SGHRS and CDR2 YFSETQ. Trimming left V 0 bases short and J 4 bases short, with 13 bases between. In DNA, the CDR3 is TGCGCCAGCAGCTTGGTGGCACAGCCCCCAGAGACCCAGTACTTC. Protein sequence: CASSLVAQPPETQYF.

The rearrangement joins TRBV28 to TRBJ1-5; D unresolved. Germline loops: CDR1 MDHEN, CDR2 SYDVKM. Trimming removed 7 bases from V and 1 base from J, with 14 bases in between. The CDR3 runs 15 residues. The chain's CDR3 is CASNPRVGSNQPQHF. CDR3 nucleotides: TGTGCCAGCAATCCCCGGGTAGGAAGCAATCAGCCCCAGCATTTT.

The J gene is TRBJ1-5, the V gene TRBV7-2; unclear D gene. With 6 bases removed from V and 2 bases from J, the gap between germline ends came to 8 bases. Germline V gene lookup returns CDR1 SGHTA and CDR2 FQGNSA. This CDR3 has 13 amino acids. CDR3 nucleotides: TGTGCCAGCAGTCTCTTCGGCAATCAGCCCCAGCATTTT. Its protein product is CASSLFGNQPQHF.

A few counts support this clone. This chain connects TRBV4-3 to TRBJ1-1; D is uncertain. Germline loops: CDR1 LGHNA, CDR2 YSLEER. The CDR3 covers 13 residues. V shed 4 bases and J shed 3 bases, with 9 bases lying between them. CDR3 coding DNA: TGCGCCAGCAGCCTGCAGAGGGACACTGAAGCTTTCTTT. Protein sequence: CASSLQRDTEAFF.

J is TRBJ1-1 and V is TRBV12-5; D is ambiguous. Germline V gives CDR1 LGHNT, CDR2 FRNRAP. V lost 1 base and J lost 3, with 6 bases in between. CDR3 length equals 13 residues. CDR3 nucleotides: TGTGCTAGTGGTTTGGGGCCGGACACTGAAGCTTTCTTT. This translates into CASGLGPDTEAFF.

The gene calls are TRBV30 and TRBJ2-7; no clear D. CDR1 and CDR2 (germline): GTSNPN, SVGIG (reference sequence). V gave up 3 bases and J gave up 0 bases, with 6 bases separating them. The CDR3 is 12 residues long. CDR3 DNA sequence: TGTGCCTGGAGGGGATACTCCTACGAGCAGTACTTC. It specifies CAWRGYSYEQYF. Together with reference TRBV30 and TRBJ2-7, the CDR3 gives the full variable domain: SQTIHQWPATLVQPVGSPLSLECTVEGTSNPNLYWYRQAAGRGLQLLFYSVGIGQISSEVPQNLSASRPQDRQFILSSKKLLLSDSGFYLCAWRGYSYEQYFGPGTRLTVT.

V is TRBV7-3 and J is TRBJ1-2; maybe TRBD1 (5 bases). CDR1 SGHTA and CDR2 FQGTGA come from the germline V gene. The CDR3 runs to 16 residues. V gave up 5 bases and J gave up 2 bases, with 18 bases separating them. The CDR3 DNA follows: TGTGCCAGCAGCGAATCACCCGGCAGGGCGAACTATGGCTACACCTTC. Translated: CASSESPGRANYGYTF.

This chain links TRBV11-3 with TRBJ2-1, with D perhaps TRBD1 or TRBD2 (5 bases each). CDR1 is SGHNT, CDR2 YENEEA, per germline. This CDR3 region has 12 residues. Trimming removed 5 bases from V and 6 bases from J, with 8 bases in between. The CDR3 region is CASSPGANEQFF. In DNA form, the CDR3 reads TGTGCCAGCAGCCCCGGGGCCAATGAGCAGTTCTTC. Variable domain in full (rest from reference TRBV11-3 and TRBJ2-1): EAGVVQSPRYKIIEKKQPVAFWCNPISGHNTLYWYLQNLGQGPELLIRYENEEAVDDSQLPKDRFSAERLKGVDSTLKIQPAELGDSAVYLCASSPGANEQFFGPGTRLTVL.